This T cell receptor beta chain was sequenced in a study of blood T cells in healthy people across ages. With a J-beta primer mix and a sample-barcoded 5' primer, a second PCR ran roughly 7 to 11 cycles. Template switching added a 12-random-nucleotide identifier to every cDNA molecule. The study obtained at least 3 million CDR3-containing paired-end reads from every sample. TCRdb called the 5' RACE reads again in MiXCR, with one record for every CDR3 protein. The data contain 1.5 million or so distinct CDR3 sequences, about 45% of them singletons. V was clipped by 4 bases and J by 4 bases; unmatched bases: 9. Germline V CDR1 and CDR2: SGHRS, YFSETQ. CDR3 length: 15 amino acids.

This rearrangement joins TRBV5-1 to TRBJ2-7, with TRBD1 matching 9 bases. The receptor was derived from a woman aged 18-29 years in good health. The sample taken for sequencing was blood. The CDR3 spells CASSQLQGARYEQYF. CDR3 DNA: TGCGCCAGCAGCCAACTACAGGGGGCTAGGTACGAGCAGTACTTC.